These T cell receptor beta chains were read from a single sample in a study of T cell responses to AZD1222 COVID-19 vaccine. Repertoires were generated with immunoSEQ multiplex PCR, while TCRdb's copy carries only in-frame clones and drops some. The sample carries some 92,000 clones, approximately 91% recorded once. Sequencing used peripheral blood, obtained on day 0 of AZD1222 vaccination. The receptors were sampled from an adult in good health. Each CDR3 is given with its conserved first and last residue. A D gene is named only where the DNA matches it firmly. The listing skips clone size in some rows; elsewhere it reads once, few, many or a size class.

v_gene: TRBV7-9
d_gene: .
abundance: once
j_gene: TRBJ1-1
CDR3aa: CASSDSGRAEAFF
CDR3nt: TGTGCCAGCAGCGACTCAGGGCGGGCTGAAGCTTTCTTT

v_gene: TRBV27
d_gene: .
abundance: .
j_gene: TRBJ1-3
CDR3aa: CASSGRADLNTIYF
CDR3nt: TGTGCCAGCAGTGGACGGGCGGACTTAAACACCATATATTTT

v_gene: TRBV7-3
d_gene: TRBD1
abundance: .
j_gene: TRBJ1-2
CDR3aa: CASSTGDRAFNYGYTF
CDR3nt: TGTGCCAGCAGCACCGGGGACAGGGCGTTTAACTATGGCTACACCTTC

v_gene: TRBV6-4
d_gene: TRBD2
abundance: .
j_gene: TRBJ2-1
CDR3aa: CASSVLAGVNNEQFF
CDR3nt: TGTGCCAGCAGCGTTTTAGCGGGGGTGAACAATGAGCAGTTCTTC

v_gene: TRBV28
d_gene: TRBD1
abundance: .
j_gene: TRBJ2-1
CDR3aa: CASSLGGDRGPYNEQFF
CDR3nt: TGTGCCAGCAGTTTAGGGGGGGACAGGGGGCCCTACAATGAGCAGTTCTTC

v_gene: TRBV5-1
d_gene: .
abundance: few
j_gene: TRBJ2-3
CDR3aa: CASSLLAVHTDTQYF
CDR3nt: TGCGCCAGCAGCTTGTTAGCGGTCCACACAGATACGCAGTATTTT

v_gene: TRBV6-4
d_gene: .
abundance: .
j_gene: TRBJ1-5
CDR3aa: CASSDAVSNQPQHF
CDR3nt: TGTGCCAGCAGTGACGCGGTTAGCAATCAGCCCCAGCATTTT

v_gene: TRBV28
d_gene: .
abundance: once
j_gene: TRBJ2-2
CDR3aa: CASSPYLRELFF
CDR3nt: TGTGCCAGCAGTCCCTACCTCCGGGAGCTGTTTTTT

v_gene: TRBV29-1
d_gene: .
abundance: .
j_gene: TRBJ2-3
CDR3aa: CSVDDTDTQYF
CDR3nt: TGCAGCGTTGATGACACAGATACGCAGTATTTT

v_gene: TRBV6-1
d_gene: .
abundance: .
j_gene: TRBJ1-1
CDR3aa: CASSEAFRSLGNTEAFF
CDR3nt: TGTGCCAGCAGTGAAGCCTTCCGCAGCCTAGGGAACACTGAAGCTTTCTTT

v_gene: TRBV11-2
d_gene: .
abundance: .
j_gene: TRBJ1-4
CDR3aa: CASSRSRGGRSNEKLFF
CDR3nt: TGTGCCAGCAGCCGGAGTCGGGGCGGCCGATCTAATGAAAAACTGTTTTTT

v_gene: TRBV4-3
d_gene: .
abundance: .
j_gene: TRBJ2-7
CDR3aa: CASSHDRDNYEQYF
CDR3nt: TGCGCCAGCAGCCATGACCGGGACAACTACGAGCAGTACTTC

v_gene: TRBV5-6
d_gene: .
abundance: .
j_gene: TRBJ1-1
CDR3aa: CASSHPMGVGTEAFF
CDR3nt: TGTGCCAGCAGCCACCCGATGGGAGTCGGCACTGAAGCTTTCTTT

v_gene: TRBV7-9
d_gene: .
abundance: .
j_gene: TRBJ1-4
CDR3aa: CATNIATNEKLFF
CDR3nt: TGTGCCACCAACATAGCAACTAATGAAAAACTGTTTTTT

v_gene: TRBV7-2
d_gene: TRBD1
abundance: .
j_gene: TRBJ2-7
CDR3aa: CASSLNRGPYEQYF
CDR3nt: TGTGCCAGCAGCCTGAACAGGGGTCCCTACGAGCAGTACTTC

v_gene: TRBV6-6
d_gene: .
abundance: .
j_gene: TRBJ1-6
CDR3aa: CASRPWDGNSPLHF
CDR3nt: TGTGCCAGCAGACCCTGGGACGGAAATTCACCCCTCCACTTT

v_gene: TRBV19
d_gene: TRBD2
abundance: .
j_gene: TRBJ2-1
CDR3aa: CASSGGSSGRLYEQFF
CDR3nt: TGTGCCAGTAGTGGGGGGTCTAGCGGGAGACTCTATGAGCAGTTCTTC

v_gene: TRBV6-5
d_gene: .
abundance: .
j_gene: TRBJ1-2
CDR3aa: CASSYQGNYGYTF
CDR3nt: TGTGCCAGCAGTTACCAGGGGAACTATGGCTACACCTTC

v_gene: TRBV28
d_gene: .
abundance: .
j_gene: TRBJ1-1
CDR3aa: CASSYYLEAFF
CDR3nt: TGTGCCAGCAGTTATTACCTTGAAGCTTTCTTT

v_gene: TRBV6-4
d_gene: .
abundance: .
j_gene: TRBJ2-2
CDR3aa: CASSEEGGSTGELFF
CDR3nt: TGTGCCAGCAGTGAGGAGGGGGGGAGCACCGGGGAGCTGTTTTTT

v_gene: TRBV12-5
d_gene: .
abundance: once
j_gene: TRBJ2-5
CDR3aa: CASGSLNIQETQYF
CDR3nt: TGTGCTAGTGGAAGTCTGAACATACAAGAGACCCAGTACTTC

v_gene: TRBV7-3
d_gene: .
abundance: .
j_gene: TRBJ1-2
CDR3aa: CASSLGVGANYGYTF
CDR3nt: TGTGCCAGCAGCTTAGGGGTAGGGGCCAACTATGGCTACACCTTC

v_gene: TRBV24-1
d_gene: TRBD2
abundance: few
j_gene: TRBJ2-2
CDR3aa: CATSESTSGNTGELFF
CDR3nt: TGTGCCACCAGTGAATCGACTAGCGGGAACACCGGGGAGCTGTTTTTT

v_gene: TRBV7-2
d_gene: .
abundance: .
j_gene: TRBJ2-2
CDR3aa: CASSNLMASNTGELFF
CDR3nt: TGTGCCAGCAGCAACCTGATGGCGTCGAACACCGGGGAGCTGTTTTTT

v_gene: TRBV6-6
d_gene: .
abundance: few
j_gene: TRBJ1-2
CDR3aa: CASQSQGVGYGYTF
CDR3nt: TGTGCCAGCCAATCACAGGGAGTTGGCTATGGCTACACCTTC

v_gene: TRBV20-1
d_gene: .
abundance: .
j_gene: TRBJ2-7
CDR3aa: CSASYREYEQYF
CDR3nt: TGCAGTGCTAGTTACAGGGAGTACGAGCAGTACTTC

v_gene: TRBV7-9
d_gene: TRBD1
abundance: once
j_gene: TRBJ2-7
CDR3aa: CASRGGPPNYEQYF
CDR3nt: TGTGCCAGCAGAGGGGGCCCCCCCAACTACGAGCAGTACTTC

v_gene: TRBV5-1
d_gene: TRBD1
abundance: .
j_gene: TRBJ2-2
CDR3aa: CASSFVGTGNTGELFF
CDR3nt: TGCGCCAGCAGCTTCGTGGGGACAGGGAACACCGGGGAGCTGTTTTTT

v_gene: TRBV30
d_gene: TRBD1
abundance: .
j_gene: TRBJ1-1
CDR3aa: CAWSTGTGAEAFF
CDR3nt: TGTGCCTGGAGTACCGGGACAGGGGCGGAAGCTTTCTTT

v_gene: TRBV4-3
d_gene: .
abundance: .
j_gene: TRBJ1-6
CDR3aa: CASSQEEVKSPLHF
CDR3nt: TGCGCCAGCAGCCAAGAGGAAGTTAAGTCACCCCTCCACTTT

v_gene: TRBV6-5
d_gene: TRBD2
abundance: few
j_gene: TRBJ2-7
CDR3aa: CASSYSGLPTYEQYF
CDR3nt: TGTGCCAGCAGTTACTCGGGACTACCAACCTACGAGCAGTACTTC

v_gene: TRBV11-2
d_gene: .
abundance: .
j_gene: TRBJ2-1
CDR3aa: CASSHSGTSYNEQFF
CDR3nt: TGTGCCAGCAGCCATTCCGGGACTTCCTACAATGAGCAGTTCTTC

v_gene: TRBV5-1
d_gene: TRBD1
abundance: .
j_gene: TRBJ1-2
CDR3aa: CASGQTGGRNGYTF
CDR3nt: TGCGCCAGCGGGCAGACAGGGGGGCGGAATGGCTACACCTTC

v_gene: TRBV7-2
d_gene: TRBD2
abundance: .
j_gene: TRBJ2-7
CDR3aa: CASSLSGGYEQYF
CDR3nt: TGTGCCAGCAGCCTCTCGGGGGGGTACGAGCAGTACTTC

v_gene: TRBV28
d_gene: TRBD1
abundance: .
j_gene: TRBJ1-5
CDR3aa: CASRTGYSNQPQHF
CDR3nt: TGTGCCAGCAGGACAGGGTATAGCAATCAGCCCCAGCATTTT

v_gene: TRBV9
d_gene: .
abundance: .
j_gene: TRBJ1-3
CDR3aa: CASSGGFSGNTIYF
CDR3nt: TGTGCCAGCAGCGGAGGGTTTTCTGGAAACACCATATATTTT

v_gene: TRBV6-5
d_gene: .
abundance: .
j_gene: TRBJ2-3
CDR3aa: CASRTAGADTQYF
CDR3nt: TGTGCCAGCAGAACAGCTGGTGCAGATACGCAGTATTTT

v_gene: TRBV6-1
d_gene: .
abundance: .
j_gene: TRBJ2-7
CDR3aa: CASSSQGGGDHEQYF
CDR3nt: TGTGCCAGCAGTTCCCAGGGGGGGGGAGATCACGAGCAGTACTTC

v_gene: TRBV7-8
d_gene: TRBD1
abundance: .
j_gene: TRBJ1-5
CDR3aa: CASSQGGAGSPNQPQHF
CDR3nt: TGTGCCAGCAGCCAGGGGGGGGCTGGGTCCCCCAATCAGCCCCAGCATTTT

v_gene: TRBV30
d_gene: .
abundance: once
j_gene: TRBJ1-4
CDR3aa: CAWSGNEKLFF
CDR3nt: TGTGCCTGGAGTGGGAATGAAAAACTGTTTTTT

v_gene: TRBV20-1
d_gene: .
abundance: .
j_gene: TRBJ1-5
CDR3aa: CSASRSRGSGNQPQHF
CDR3nt: TGCAGTGCTAGTAGGTCGAGGGGAAGTGGCAATCAGCCCCAGCATTTT

v_gene: TRBV7-9
d_gene: .
abundance: .
j_gene: TRBJ1-4
CDR3aa: CASSLWGGQNEKLFF
CDR3nt: TGTGCCAGCAGCTTATGGGGCGGACAGAATGAAAAACTGTTTTTT

v_gene: TRBV28
d_gene: .
abundance: .
j_gene: TRBJ2-2
CDR3aa: CASSTLASGTGELFF
CDR3nt: TGTGCCAGCAGTACTCTAGCGAGTGGCACCGGGGAGCTGTTTTTT

v_gene: TRBV7-2
d_gene: TRBD1
abundance: once
j_gene: TRBJ1-3
CDR3aa: CASSLARTGAGNTIYF
CDR3nt: TGTGCCAGCAGCTTAGCGAGGACAGGGGCTGGAAACACCATATATTTT

v_gene: TRBV23-1
d_gene: .
abundance: .
j_gene: TRBJ2-1
CDR3aa: CASSQFVRQTYNEQFF
CDR3nt: TGCGCCAGCAGTCAATTCGTCCGACAGACATACAATGAGCAGTTCTTC

v_gene: TRBV6-5
d_gene: .
abundance: once
j_gene: TRBJ1-2
CDR3aa: CASTLQPGITYGYTF
CDR3nt: TGTGCCAGCACCCTACAACCCGGGATAACCTATGGCTACACCTTC